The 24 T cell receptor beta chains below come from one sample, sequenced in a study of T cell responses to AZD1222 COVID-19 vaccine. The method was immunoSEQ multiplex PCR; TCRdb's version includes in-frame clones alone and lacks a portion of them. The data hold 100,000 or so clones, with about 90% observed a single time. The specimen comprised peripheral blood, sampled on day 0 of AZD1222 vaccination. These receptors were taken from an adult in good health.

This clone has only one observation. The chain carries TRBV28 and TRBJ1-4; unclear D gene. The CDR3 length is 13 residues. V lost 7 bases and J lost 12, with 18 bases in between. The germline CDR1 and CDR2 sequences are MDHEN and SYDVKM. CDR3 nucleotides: TGTGCCAGCATCTCAAGCGACACCGGGGAACTGTTTTTT. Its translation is CASISSDTGELFF.

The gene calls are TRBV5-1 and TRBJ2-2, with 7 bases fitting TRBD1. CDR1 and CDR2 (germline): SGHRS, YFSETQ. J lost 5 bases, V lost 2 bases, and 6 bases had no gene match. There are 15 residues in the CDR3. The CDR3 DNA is TGCGCCAGCAGCTTCACAGGGGTTTTTACCGGGGAGCTGTTTTTT. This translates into CASSFTGVFTGELFF.

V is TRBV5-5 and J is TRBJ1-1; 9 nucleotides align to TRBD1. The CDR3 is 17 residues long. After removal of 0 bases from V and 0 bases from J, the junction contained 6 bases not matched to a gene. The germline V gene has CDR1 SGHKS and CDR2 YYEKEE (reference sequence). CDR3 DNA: TGTGCCAGCAGCTTGGTTACAGGGGGCACTATGAACACTGAAGCTTTCTTT. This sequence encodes CASSLVTGGTMNTEAFF.

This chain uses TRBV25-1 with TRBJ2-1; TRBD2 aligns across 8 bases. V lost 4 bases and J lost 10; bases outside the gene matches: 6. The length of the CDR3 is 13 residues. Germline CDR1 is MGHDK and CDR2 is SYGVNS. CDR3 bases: TGTGCCAGCAGTGCTAGCGGGCTGCGAGAGCAGTTCTTC. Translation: CASSASGLREQFF.

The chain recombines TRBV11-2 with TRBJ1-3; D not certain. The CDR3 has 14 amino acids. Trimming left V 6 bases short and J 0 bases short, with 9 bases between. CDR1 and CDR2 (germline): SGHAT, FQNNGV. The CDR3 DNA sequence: TGTGCCAGCAGGGCGGTAAGCTCTGGAAACACCATATATTTT. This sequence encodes CASRAVSSGNTIYF. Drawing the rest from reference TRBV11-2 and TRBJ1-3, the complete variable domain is EAGVAQSPRYKIIEKRQSVAFWCNPISGHATLYWYQQILGQGPKLLIQFQNNGVVDDSQLPKDRFSAERLKGVDSTLKIQPAKLEDSAVYLCASRAVSSGNTIYFGEGSWLTVV.

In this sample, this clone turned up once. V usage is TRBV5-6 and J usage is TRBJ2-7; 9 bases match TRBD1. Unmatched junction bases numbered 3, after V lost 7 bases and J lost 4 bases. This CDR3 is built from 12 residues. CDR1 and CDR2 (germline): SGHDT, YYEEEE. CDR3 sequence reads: CASWDRVYEQYF. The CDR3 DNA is TGTGCCAGCTGGGACAGGGTGTACGAGCAGTACTTC.

For the CDR3, the DNA is TGTGCCAGCAGCGGCGGGGGCGGGGTGAACACTGAAGCTTTCTTT. Amino acid sequence: CASSGGGGVNTEAFF. This rearrangement joins TRBV9 to TRBJ1-1; maybe TRBD1 (6 bases). Germline lookup yields CDR1 SGDLS and CDR2 YYNGEE. V lost 3 bases, J lost 0 bases, and 12 bases lay in between. This CDR3 is built from 15 residues.

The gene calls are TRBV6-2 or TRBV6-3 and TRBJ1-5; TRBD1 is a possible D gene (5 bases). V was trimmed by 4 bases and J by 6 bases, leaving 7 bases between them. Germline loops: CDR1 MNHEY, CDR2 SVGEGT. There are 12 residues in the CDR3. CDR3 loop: CASSFQGQPQHF. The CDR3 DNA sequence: TGTGCCAGCAGTTTTCAGGGTCAGCCCCAGCATTTT.

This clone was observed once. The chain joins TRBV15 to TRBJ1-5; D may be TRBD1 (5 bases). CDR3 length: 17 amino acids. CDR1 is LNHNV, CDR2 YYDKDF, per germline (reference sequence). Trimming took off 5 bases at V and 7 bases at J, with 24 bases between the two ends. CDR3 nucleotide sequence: TGTGCCACCAGCGAATCCCCAGGGAGCGACCCTTCACAGCCCCAGCATTTT. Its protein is CATSESPGSDPSQPQHF.

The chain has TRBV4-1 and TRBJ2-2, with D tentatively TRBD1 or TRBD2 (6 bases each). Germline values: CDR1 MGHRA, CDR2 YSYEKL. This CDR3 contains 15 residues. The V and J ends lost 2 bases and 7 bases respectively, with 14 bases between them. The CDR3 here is CASSQIRGRIGELFF. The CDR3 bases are TGCGCCAGCAGCCAAATTAGGGGGAGGATCGGGGAGCTGTTTTTT.

The chain's CDR3 is CATGLAGVREQYF. CDR3 coding DNA: TGTGCCACGGGGCTAGCGGGAGTTCGGGAGCAGTACTTC. The chain joins TRBV19 to TRBJ2-7, with 10 bases lining up with TRBD2. With V trimmed by 10 bases and J by 7 bases, 10 bases remained unmatched. CDR3 size: 13 residues. Germline assignment: CDR1 LNHDA and CDR2 SQIVND (reference sequence).

The CDR3 region is CASSLGQILAEQYF. In DNA, the CDR3 is TGTGCCAGCAGCTTGGGGCAGATCTTAGCCGAGCAGTACTTC. The chain recombines TRBV5-5 with TRBJ2-7; D gene ambiguous. The length of the CDR3 is 14 residues. Trimming took off 0 bases at V and 6 bases at J, with 13 bases between the two ends. CDR1 and CDR2 (germline): SGHKS, YYEKEE (reference sequence).

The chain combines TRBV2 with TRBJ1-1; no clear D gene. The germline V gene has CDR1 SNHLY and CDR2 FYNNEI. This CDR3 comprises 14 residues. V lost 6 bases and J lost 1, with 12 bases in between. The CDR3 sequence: CASSPSPANTEAFF. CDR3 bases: TGTGCCAGCAGCCCCTCGCCAGCGAACACTGAAGCTTTCTTT.

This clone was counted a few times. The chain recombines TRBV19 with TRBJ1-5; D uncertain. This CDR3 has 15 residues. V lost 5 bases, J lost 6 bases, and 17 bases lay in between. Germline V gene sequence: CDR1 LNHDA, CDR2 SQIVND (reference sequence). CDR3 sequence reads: CASSLKGEASQPQHF. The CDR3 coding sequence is TGTGCCAGTAGTTTAAAGGGTGAGGCAAGTCAGCCCCAGCATTTT.

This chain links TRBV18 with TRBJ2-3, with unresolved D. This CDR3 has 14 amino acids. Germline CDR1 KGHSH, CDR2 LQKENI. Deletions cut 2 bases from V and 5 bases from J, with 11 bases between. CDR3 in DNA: TGTGCCAGCTCACCAATCAACAGTCAAGATACGCAGTATTTT. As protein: CASSPINSQDTQYF.

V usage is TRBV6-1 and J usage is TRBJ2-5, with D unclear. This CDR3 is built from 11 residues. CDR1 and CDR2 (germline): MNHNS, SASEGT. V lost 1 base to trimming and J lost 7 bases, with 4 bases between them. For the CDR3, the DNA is TGTGCCAGCAGTGAAGGGTGGACCCAGTACTTC. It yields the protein CASSEGWTQYF.

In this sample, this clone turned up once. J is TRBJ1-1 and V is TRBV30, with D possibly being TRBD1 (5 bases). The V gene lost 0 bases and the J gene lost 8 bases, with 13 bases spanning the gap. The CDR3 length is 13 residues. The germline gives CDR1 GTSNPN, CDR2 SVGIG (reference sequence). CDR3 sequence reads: CAWSVQGDSEAFF. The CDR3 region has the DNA TGTGCCTGGAGTGTACAAGGGGATTCCGAAGCTTTCTTT.

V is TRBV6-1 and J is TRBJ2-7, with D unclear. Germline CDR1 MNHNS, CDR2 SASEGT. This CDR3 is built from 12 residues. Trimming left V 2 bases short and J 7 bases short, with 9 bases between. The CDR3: CASSESDLEQYF. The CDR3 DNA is TGTGCCAGCAGTGAAAGCGACTTAGAGCAGTACTTC.

CDR3 coding DNA: TGTGCCAGCAGTAACCCCGCTAGCGGGCCGGAGTTCTTC. Protein: CASSNPASGPEFF. V usage is TRBV6-5 and J usage is TRBJ2-1; 8 bases map to TRBD2. Germline lookup yields CDR1 MNHEY and CDR2 SVGAGI. Losses at the gene ends were 5 bases for V and 14 bases for J; bases not matched to a gene: 11. The CDR3 sequence is 13 residues long.

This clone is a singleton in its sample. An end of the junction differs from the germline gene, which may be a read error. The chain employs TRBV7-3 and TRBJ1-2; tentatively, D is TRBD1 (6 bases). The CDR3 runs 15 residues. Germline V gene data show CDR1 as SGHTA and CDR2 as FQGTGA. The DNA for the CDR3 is TGTGCCAGCAGTTTAATGACAGGTTTAAACTATGGCTACACCTTC. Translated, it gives CASSLMTGLNYGYTF.

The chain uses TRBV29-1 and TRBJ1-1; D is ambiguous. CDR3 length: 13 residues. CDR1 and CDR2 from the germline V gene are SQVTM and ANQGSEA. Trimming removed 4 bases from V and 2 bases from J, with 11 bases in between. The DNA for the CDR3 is TGCAGCGTTGTTGGGCAGTTTAACACTGAAGCTTTCTTT. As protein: CSVVGQFNTEAFF.

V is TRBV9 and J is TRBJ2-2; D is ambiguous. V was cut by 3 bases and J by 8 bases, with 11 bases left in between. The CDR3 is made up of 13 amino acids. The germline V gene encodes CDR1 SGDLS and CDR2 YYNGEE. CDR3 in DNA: TGTGCCAGCAGCGACCTATTGGAGGGGGAGCTGTTTTTT. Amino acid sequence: CASSDLLEGELFF.

CDR3 DNA sequence: TGCGCCAGCAGGGATCAGGGGAGCTCCTACAATGAGCAGTTCTTC. It translates to CASRDQGSSYNEQFF. The chain has TRBV5-1 and TRBJ2-1, with a possible D match to TRBD1 (6 bases). This CDR3 is built from 15 residues. Looked up from germline, CDR1 is SGHRS and CDR2 is YFSETQ. V lost 5 bases and J lost 0, with 12 bases in between. Based on the CDR3 plus reference TRBV5-1 and TRBJ2-1, the full variable domain is KAGVTQTPRYLIKTRGQQVTLSCSPISGHRSVSWYQQTPGQGLQFLFEYFSETQRNKGNFPGRFSGRQFSNSRSEMNVSTLELGDSALYLCASRDQGSSYNEQFFGPGTRLTVL.

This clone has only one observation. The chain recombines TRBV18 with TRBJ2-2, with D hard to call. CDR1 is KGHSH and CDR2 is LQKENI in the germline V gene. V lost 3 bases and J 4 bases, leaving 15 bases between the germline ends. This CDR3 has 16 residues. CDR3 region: CASSPPTSSGTGELFF. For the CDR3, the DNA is TGTGCCAGCTCACCGCCTACCAGTTCGGGCACCGGGGAGCTGTTTTTT.